The clone carrying this T cell receptor (beta chain) was counted a few times. Its antigen remains unidentified. TCRdb re-derived calls from the RT-PCR reads in MiXCR, one entry per CDR3 protein. The profile shows under 200,000 distinct CDR3 sequences, around 9.9% of them singletons. The sample comes from a study of response to subunit inactivated influenza vaccine. V was clipped by 3 bases and J by 3 bases, with 14 bases between them. This CDR3 is built from 15 residues. Germline CDR1 and CDR2: KGHSH and LQKENI. Study results and caveats: Authors suggested seasonal influenza vaccinations each recruit few new T cells.

This receptor was identified in a man aged 50 or older who received an inactivated influenza vaccine. V is TRBV18 and J is TRBJ2-5; D might be TRBD1 (5 bases). This specimen was non-naive T cells sorted from PBMCs, taken around seven weeks after vaccination. DNA of the CDR3: TGTGCCAGCTCACCTACCCGGACAACCGAAGAGACCCAGTACTTC. Its translation is CASSPTRTTEETQYF.